The 30 T cell receptor beta chains given below trace back to one sample, sequenced in a study of blood T cells in healthy people across ages. A J-beta primer mix and a sample-barcoded 5' primer were used in a second PCR of about 7 to 12 cycles. One entry per CDR3 protein, called by TCRdb with MiXCR from the 5' RACE reads. The sample records around 780,000 distinct CDR3 sequences, around a quarter being singletons. These same records also appear under a second study, on T cells of mothers and their children.

The sample taken for sequencing was blood. The receptors shown here come from a boy aged 5-17 years in good health.

The genes are TRBV6-5 and TRBJ2-7; D unresolved. The CDR3 sequence is 18 residues long. Trimming left V 2 bases short and J 0 bases short, with 20 bases between. Germline lookup yields CDR1 MNHEY and CDR2 SVGAGI. CDR3 sequence (DNA): TGTGCCAGCAGTTACCGGCTCCAGACGAAAAAGAGCTCCTACGAGCAGTACTTC. It is translated as CASSYRLQTKKSSYEQYF.

The gene calls are TRBV5-1 and TRBJ1-2, with TRBD1 matching 9 bases. The CDR3 is 13 residues long. J gave up 6 bases and V 3 bases, and 3 bases lay outside the gene matches. CDR1 is SGHRS, CDR2 YFSETQ, per germline. The CDR3 nucleotides read TGCGCCAGCAGCTCGGACAGGGGAAATGGCTACACCTTC. Amino acids: CASSSDRGNGYTF.

The rearrangement joins TRBV5-6 to TRBJ2-7; a weak D match, TRBD1 (6 bases). The CDR3 totals 15 residues. Trimming removed 0 bases from V and 0 bases from J, with 10 bases in between. CDR1 SGHDT and CDR2 YYEEEE come from the germline V gene. CDR3 sequence (DNA): TGTGCCAGCAGCTTGGCCGGGACACGCTCCTACGAGCAGTACTTC. Translation: CASSLAGTRSYEQYF.

This chain uses TRBV20-1 with TRBJ1-4; perhaps TRBD1 as D (5 bases). Germline assignment: CDR1 DFQATT and CDR2 SNEGSKA (reference sequence). The CDR3 length is 13 residues. Trimming pared 7 bases from V and 8 bases from J, leaving 17 bases between. The CDR3 sequence: CSVAHRRGEKLFF. Written as DNA, the CDR3 is TGCAGTGTTGCACACAGGAGGGGCGAAAAACTGTTTTTT.

The V and J genes are TRBV3-1 and TRBJ1-6; D remains ambiguous. The CDR3 contains 15 residues. Trimming took off 2 bases at V and 9 bases at J, with 14 bases between the two ends. The germline V gene has CDR1 LGHDT and CDR2 YNNKEL (reference sequence). CDR3: CASSQTRQSSSPLHF. CDR3 DNA: TGTGCCAGCAGCCAAACGAGGCAGTCAAGTTCACCCCTCCACTTT.

The CDR3 sequence is CASTRDYPAIYEQYF. The CDR3 bases are TGTGCCAGCACACGGGACTATCCGGCCATCTACGAGCAGTACTTC. The chain employs TRBV6-6 and TRBJ2-5; 7 nucleotides align to TRBD2. The DNA end is more similar to TRBJ2-7, so the J call may be wrong. Germline CDR1 and CDR2: MNHNY and SVGAGI (reference sequence). The CDR3 runs to 15 residues.

The genes are TRBV5-5 and TRBJ1-1; TRBD1 matches at 8 bases. This CDR3 has 16 amino acids. CDR1 is SGHKS, CDR2 YYEKEE, per germline (reference sequence). Unmatched junction bases numbered 16, after V lost 9 bases and J lost 3 bases. The DNA of the CDR3 is TGTGCCACCGGTGGACCGGGCAGGGGGCTCGACACTGAAGCTTTCTTT. Encoded protein: CATGGPGRGLDTEAFF.

This chain joins TRBV19 and TRBJ2-6; 7 nucleotides agree with TRBD1. Trimming removed 10 bases from V and 2 bases from J; junction bases left unmatched: 8. Germline loops: CDR1 LNHDA, CDR2 SQIVND (reference sequence). The CDR3 runs 15 residues. CDR3: CATPLGQAGANVLTF. In DNA, the CDR3 is TGTGCCACACCCCTCGGACAGGCTGGGGCCAACGTCCTGACTTTC. The full variable domain, completed using reference TRBV19 and TRBJ2-6, is DGGITQSPKYLFRKEGQNVTLSCEQNLNHDAMYWYRQDPGQGLRLIYYSQIVNDFQKGDIAEGYSVSREKKESFPLTVTSAQKNPTAFYLCATPLGQAGANVLTFGAGSRLTVL.

The table lists this clonotype with a few counts. The gene calls are TRBV20-1 and TRBJ2-5; 7 nucleotides line up with TRBD1. Losses at the gene ends were 4 bases for V and 1 base for J; bases not matched to a gene: 3. Germline V gives CDR1 DFQATT, CDR2 SNEGSKA (reference sequence). CDR3 length: 13 residues. This CDR3 is CSAKTGIQETQYF. The CDR3 DNA is TGCAGTGCTAAGACAGGGATCCAAGAGACCCAGTACTTC.

The gene calls are TRBV28 and TRBJ1-5; D is possibly TRBD1 (6 bases). Looked up from germline, CDR1 is MDHEN and CDR2 is SYDVKM. V gave up 4 bases and J gave up 0 bases, with 10 bases separating them. The CDR3 contains 15 residues. The CDR3, as DNA: TGTGCCAGCAGTTACGACAGGTATAGCAATCAGCCCCAGCATTTT. The encoded protein is CASSYDRYSNQPQHF.

The chain links TRBV6-1 to TRBJ2-3; D may correspond to TRBD1 or TRBD2 (5 bases each). The germline V and J ends were trimmed by 3 bases and 0 bases, with 22 bases remaining between them. CDR3 length: 19 amino acids. CDR1 MNHNS and CDR2 SASEGT come from the germline V gene. This CDR3 reads CASSELPGRRITSTDTQYF. CDR3 nucleotides: TGTGCCAGCAGTGAGTTACCGGGACGGAGAATAACTAGCACAGATACGCAGTATTTT.

This chain links TRBV11-2 with TRBJ2-3, with 8 nucleotides matching TRBD1. CDR3 length: 17 amino acids. The germline gives CDR1 SGHAT, CDR2 FQNNGV. V lost 4 bases and J lost 0; bases outside the gene matches: 9. This CDR3 is CASSSLAGGPSTDTQYF. The CDR3 bases are TGTGCCAGCAGCTCCCTAGCAGGGGGCCCTAGCACAGATACGCAGTATTTT. Full variable domain (rest looked up from reference TRBV11-2 and TRBJ2-3): EAGVAQSPRYKIIEKRQSVAFWCNPISGHATLYWYQQILGQGPKLLIQFQNNGVVDDSQLPKDRFSAERLKGVDSTLKIQPAKLEDSAVYLCASSSLAGGPSTDTQYFGPGTRLTVL.

CDR3 sequence: CASRAPGAGELFF. CDR3 nucleotides: TGTGCCAGCAGAGCGCCCGGGGCCGGGGAGCTGTTTTTT. The rearrangement joins TRBV25-1 to TRBJ2-2; possible D gene TRBD2, 5 bases. This CDR3 contains 13 residues. Trimming pared 6 bases from V and 6 bases from J, leaving 11 bases between. Germline V gene data show CDR1 as MGHDK and CDR2 as SYGVNS.

The J gene is TRBJ2-2, the V gene TRBV4-1, with TRBD2 matching 7 bases. CDR3 length equals 13 residues. V gave up 4 bases and J gave up 6 bases; unmatched junction bases: 2. The germline CDR1 and CDR2 sequences are MGHRA and YSYEKL. The CDR3 loop is CASSLTSAGELFF. CDR3 coding DNA: TGCGCCAGCAGCCTTACTAGCGCCGGGGAGCTGTTTTTT.

The table lists this clonotype with many counts. The limits of the CDR3 on the DNA are not certain, so only TCRdb's listed CDR3 is given. V usage is TRBV3-1 and J usage is TRBJ2-5; the table assigns TRBD1, which was not confirmed against the DNA. Germline-derived CDR1 and CDR2 are LGHDT and YNNKEL (reference sequence). Inclusive of both ends, the CDR3 amounts to 15 amino acids. CDR3: CASSSSGRGSETQYF.

CDR3 coding DNA: TGTGCCAGCAGTTATGCTGGACAGGGTTACGAGCAGTACTTC. Its translation is CASSYAGQGYEQYF. V usage is TRBV6-6 and J usage is TRBJ2-7, with TRBD1 matching over 8 bases. This CDR3 region has 14 residues. Trimming removed 3 bases from V and 4 bases from J; junction bases left unmatched: 5. Germline CDR1 reads MNHNY; CDR2 reads SVGAGI (reference sequence).

CDR3: CASSLAGTDKETQYF. CDR3 DNA: TGTGCCAGCAGCTTAGCCGGGACGGACAAAGAGACCCAGTACTTC. This chain joins TRBV7-6 and TRBJ2-7; D could derive from TRBD1 or TRBD2 (5 bases each). The end of the DNA fits TRBJ2-5 better, so the J call may be wrong. This CDR3 is built from 15 residues. Germline-derived CDR1 and CDR2 are SGHVS and FNYEAQ.

Ten or more counts support this clonotype. The chain couples TRBV7-9 to TRBJ2-5; the D gene is possibly TRBD2 (6 bases). The CDR3 spans 13 residues. Germline CDR1 and CDR2: SEHNR and FQNEAQ (reference sequence). Trimming stripped 2 bases from V and 6 bases from J, with 10 bases between. Written as DNA, the CDR3 is TGTGCCAGCAGCTTAATGGGGGGACAGACCCAGTACTTC. Protein sequence: CASSLMGGQTQYF. Together with reference TRBV7-9 and TRBJ2-5, the CDR3 gives the full variable domain: DTGVSQNPRHKITKRGQNVTFRCDPISEHNRLYWYRQTLGQGPEFLTYFQNEAQLEKSRLLSDRFSAERPKGSFSTLEIQRTEQGDSAMYLCASSLMGGQTQYFGPGTRLLVL.

The chain combines TRBV4-3 with TRBJ2-1; TRBD1 agrees at 7 bases. The last part of the DNA fits TRBJ2-7 better; the J call may be wrong. The CDR3 spans 16 residues. Germline V gene sequence: CDR1 LGHNA, CDR2 YSLEER. The CDR3 coding sequence is TGCGCCAGCAGCCAGTCCCGAGGGGACAGTTACTACGAGCAGTACTTC. Translated, it gives CASSQSRGDSYYEQYF.

This clonotype came up many times. The genes are TRBV5-1 and TRBJ1-2; TRBD1 agrees at 9 bases. The ends lost 4 bases at V and 1 base at J; junction bases unmatched: 23. The germline CDR1 and CDR2 sequences are SGHRS and YFSETQ. The CDR3 is made up of 21 amino acids. CDR3 residues: CASSPGQGLNTNPYFNYGYTF. Written as DNA, the CDR3 is TGCGCCAGCAGCCCCGGACAGGGGCTCAACACGAACCCGTATTTTAACTATGGCTACACCTTC.

This clonotype was seen more than once but under ten times. This chain connects TRBV30 to TRBJ2-1, with TRBD2 identical over 11 bases. Germline CDR1 GTSNPN, CDR2 SVGIG (reference sequence). The CDR3 runs 15 residues. Germline trimming cut 3 bases from V and 4 bases from J; bases unmatched to any gene: 5. The CDR3 loop reads CAWRPTSGGYNEQFF. The CDR3 nucleotides read TGTGCCTGGAGGCCTACTAGCGGGGGTTACAATGAGCAGTTCTTC. Together with reference TRBV30 and TRBJ2-1, the CDR3 gives the full variable domain: SQTIHQWPATLVQPVGSPLSLECTVEGTSNPNLYWYRQAAGRGLQLLFYSVGIGQISSEVPQNLSASRPQDRQFILSSKKLLLSDSGFYLCAWRPTSGGYNEQFFGPGTRLTVL.

This clonotype appeared a few times. The chain uses TRBV13 and TRBJ1-3; no clear D gene. Germline V lookup: CDR1 PRHDT, CDR2 FYEKMQ (reference sequence). The ends were cut back, 4 bases at V and 0 bases at J, with 16 bases in the middle. CDR3 length equals 17 residues. The CDR3 DNA reads TGTGCCAGCAGCTCACGGACCTTTGGAAACTCTGGAAACACCATATATTTT. Its protein product is CASSSRTFGNSGNTIYF.

This chain joins TRBV28 and TRBJ2-5; D remains unclear. The J call may be faulty, since TRBJ2-7 better matches the DNA end. There are 13 residues in the CDR3. Germline V lookup: CDR1 MDHEN, CDR2 SYDVKM. The CDR3 region has the DNA TGTGCCAGCAGAGAGCTCGGTTTCTACGAGCAGTACTTC. Its protein is CASRELGFYEQYF.

CDR3 region: CASSMFASGGGSYNEQFF. The CDR3 DNA is TGTGCCAGTAGTATGTTCGCTAGCGGGGGGGGCTCCTACAATGAGCAGTTCTTC. The chain links TRBV19 to TRBJ2-1; TRBD2 matches at 12 bases. The CDR3 has 18 residues. Germline assignment: CDR1 LNHDA and CDR2 SQIVND (reference sequence). The V and J ends lost 3 bases and 0 bases, in that order; junction bases with no gene match: 6.

This sequence joins TRBV12-3 or TRBV12-4 and TRBJ2-7, with D possibly being TRBD2 (5 bases). The CDR3 covers 15 residues. The V end was cut by 3 bases, the J end by 0 bases, with 12 bases between. Written as DNA, the CDR3 is TGTGCCAGCAGTTTTTTCAGTGGGAGCTCCTACGAGCAGTACTTC. Its translation: CASSFFSGSSYEQYF.

This clonotype was seen a handful of times. Written as DNA, the CDR3 is TGCAGTGCTCGCCGGGCCTCGGGGTCACCCCTCCACTTT. Translating it yields CSARRASGSPLHF. The chain recombines TRBV20-1 with TRBJ1-6; D gene ambiguous. Germline V CDR1 and CDR2: DFQATT, SNEGSKA (reference sequence). The CDR3 loop spans 13 amino acids. V lost 5 bases and J lost 10, with 15 bases in between.

The genes are TRBV6-6 and TRBJ1-2; D unclear. V lost 5 bases, J lost 4 bases, and 14 bases lay in between. The CDR3 runs to 14 residues. Germline V CDR1 and CDR2: MNHNY, SVGAGI (reference sequence). The CDR3 DNA reads as TGTGCCAGCAGTCCCGACCTACGACGCTATGGCTACACCTTC. Translation: CASSPDLRRYGYTF.

V gene TRBV28 combines with J gene TRBJ1-5; a weak D match, TRBD1 (6 bases). Germline values: CDR1 MDHEN, CDR2 SYDVKM. The V end was cut by 4 bases, the J end by 5 bases, with 15 bases between. The CDR3 spans 15 residues. Here the CDR3 reads CASSYPHRVYQPQHF. CDR3 DNA sequence: TGTGCCAGCAGTTACCCACACAGGGTCTATCAGCCCCAGCATTTT.

This sequence joins TRBV20-1 and TRBJ1-4, with D hard to call. The germline gives CDR1 DFQATT, CDR2 SNEGSKA (reference sequence). V gave up 0 bases and J gave up 8 bases, with 10 bases separating them. The CDR3 runs 13 residues. CDR3 nucleotides: TGCAGTGCTAGAGATCGGGCAGTCGAAAAACTGTTTTTT. This codes for CSARDRAVEKLFF.

The chain carries TRBV7-9 and TRBJ2-5; 12 positions match TRBD2. The length of the CDR3 is 16 residues. CDR1 is SEHNR, CDR2 FQNEAQ, per germline (reference sequence). Trimming removed 5 bases from V and 3 bases from J; junction bases left unmatched: 7. The CDR3 DNA sequence: TGTGCCAGCAGCCCTAGCGGGGGGGCCGTGAAAGAGACCCAGTACTTC. The encoded protein is CASSPSGGAVKETQYF.